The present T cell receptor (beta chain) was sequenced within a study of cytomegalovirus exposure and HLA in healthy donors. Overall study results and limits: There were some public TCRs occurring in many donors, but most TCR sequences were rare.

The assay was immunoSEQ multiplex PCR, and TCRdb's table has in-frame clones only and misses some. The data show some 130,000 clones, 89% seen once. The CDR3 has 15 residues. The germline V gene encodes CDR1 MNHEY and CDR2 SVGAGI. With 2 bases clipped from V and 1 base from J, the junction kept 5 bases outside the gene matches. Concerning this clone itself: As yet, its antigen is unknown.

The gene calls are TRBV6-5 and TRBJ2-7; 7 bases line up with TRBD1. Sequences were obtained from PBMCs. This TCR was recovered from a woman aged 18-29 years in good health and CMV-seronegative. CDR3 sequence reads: CASSYHRQGSYEQYF. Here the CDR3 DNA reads TGTGCCAGCAGTTACCACCGACAGGGTTCCTACGAGCAGTACTTC.